The rows below give T cell receptor beta chains drawn from one sample of a study of blood T cell repertoires in COVID-19. Here immunoSEQ multiplex PCR was the method, and the copy in TCRdb shows in-frame clones only, minus some. The sample has approximately 280,000 clones, roughly 90% seen once. The specimen was peripheral blood. The receptors here all came from a man between 50 and 59 years old with acute or convalescent COVID-19. Each CDR3 is given with its conserved first and last residue. Fields, in order: J gene, clone size, D gene, V gene, CDR3 DNA, CDR3 protein. D genes are given only for firm matches. Some rows have no size entry. The others give once, few or many, or a class for an expanded clone.

j_call: TRBJ1-2; clone_size: .; d_call: .; v_call: TRBV10-3; cdr3_nt: TGTGCCATCAGTGAGGGCGAGGCCCGGCGGGAGAATGGCTACACCTTC; cdr3_aa: CAISEGEARRENGYTF
j_call: TRBJ1-1; clone_size: .; d_call: .; v_call: TRBV6-5; cdr3_nt: TGTGCCAGCAGTAAGGACACCTTGAACACTGAAGCTTTCTTT; cdr3_aa: CASSKDTLNTEAFF
j_call: TRBJ1-1; clone_size: .; d_call: .; v_call: TRBV6-5; cdr3_nt: TGTGCCAGCAGATCCAGTAACACTGAAGCTTTCTTT; cdr3_aa: CASRSSNTEAFF
j_call: TRBJ1-5; clone_size: few; d_call: .; v_call: TRBV7-9; cdr3_nt: TGTGCCAGCAGCTGGGAGGAGAGCAATCAGCCCCAGCATTTT; cdr3_aa: CASSWEESNQPQHF
j_call: TRBJ1-1; clone_size: .; d_call: TRBD1; v_call: TRBV30; cdr3_nt: TGTGCCTGGAGAGAAGTGGACAGGGGGAACACTGAAGCTTTCTTT; cdr3_aa: CAWREVDRGNTEAFF
j_call: TRBJ1-6; clone_size: .; d_call: .; v_call: TRBV12-3/TRBV12-4; cdr3_nt: TGTGCCAGCAGTTTTAGCGAGAGTTCACCCCTCCACTTT; cdr3_aa: CASSFSESSPLHF
j_call: TRBJ1-2; clone_size: .; d_call: TRBD1; v_call: TRBV27; cdr3_nt: TGTGCCAGCACCACACAGGGGGCGGGTAACTATGGCTACACCTTC; cdr3_aa: CASTTQGAGNYGYTF
j_call: TRBJ2-3; clone_size: .; d_call: TRBD2; v_call: TRBV3-1/TRBV3-2; cdr3_nt: TGTGCCAGCAGCCAGGTAGCGGGGGGCACCACAGATACGCAGTATTTT; cdr3_aa: CASSQVAGGTTDTQYF
j_call: TRBJ1-2; clone_size: .; d_call: .; v_call: TRBV7-8; cdr3_nt: TGTGCCAGCAGCCCCTGGACGGGGGTCTATTTCGGTGGCTACACCTTC; cdr3_aa: CASSPWTGVYFGGYTF
j_call: TRBJ2-5; clone_size: .; d_call: TRBD2; v_call: TRBV18; cdr3_nt: TGTGCCAGCTCACCACCGGGATCCCGGACTAGCGGGGGGATAAGACAGACCCAGTACTTC; cdr3_aa: CASSPPGSRTSGGIRQTQYF
j_call: TRBJ2-7; clone_size: .; d_call: TRBD1; v_call: TRBV5-6; cdr3_nt: TGTGCCAGCAGCAGGGACAGGTTGTCCTACGAGCAGTACTTC; cdr3_aa: CASSRDRLSYEQYF
j_call: TRBJ1-1; clone_size: .; d_call: .; v_call: TRBV20-1; cdr3_nt: TGCAGTGCTAGACCGACAACTGAAGCTTTCTTT; cdr3_aa: CSARPTTEAFF
j_call: TRBJ2-7; clone_size: .; d_call: TRBD2; v_call: TRBV6-6; cdr3_nt: TGTGCCAGCAGTCCTCTGGTTCCAGCGGGGGGCCTATCGCCTCCTTACGAGCAGTACTTC; cdr3_aa: CASSPLVPAGGLSPPYEQYF
j_call: TRBJ1-5; clone_size: .; d_call: .; v_call: TRBV3-1/TRBV3-2; cdr3_nt: TGTGCCAGCAGCCAGGCAGGTGCTCTGCATTTT; cdr3_aa: CASSQAGALHF
j_call: TRBJ1-5; clone_size: .; d_call: TRBD1; v_call: TRBV27; cdr3_nt: TGTGCCAGCAGTTCGCCCGGACAGGGTGCATTCACTCAGCCCCAGCATTTT; cdr3_aa: CASSSPGQGAFTQPQHF
j_call: TRBJ2-1; clone_size: .; d_call: .; v_call: TRBV21-1; cdr3_nt: TGTGCCAGCAGCAAAGAGGCGGGGGGCATAGATGAGCAGTTCTTC; cdr3_aa: CASSKEAGGIDEQFF
j_call: TRBJ1-6; clone_size: .; d_call: TRBD1; v_call: TRBV11-1; cdr3_nt: TGTGCCAGCGGCCAGGGGGCCGGAATAAGTTCACCCCTCCACTTT; cdr3_aa: CASGQGAGISSPLHF
j_call: TRBJ1-3; clone_size: .; d_call: .; v_call: TRBV7-2; cdr3_nt: TGTGCCAGCAGCTTAGGGTTTGAGGGAAACACCATATATTTT; cdr3_aa: CASSLGFEGNTIYF
j_call: TRBJ1-2; clone_size: .; d_call: .; v_call: TRBV4-1; cdr3_nt: TGCGCCAGCAGCCAAGATTCAGGGAACTATGGCTACACCTTC; cdr3_aa: CASSQDSGNYGYTF
j_call: TRBJ2-2; clone_size: once; d_call: TRBD1; v_call: TRBV6-1; cdr3_nt: TGTGCCAGTACGACAGGGGAGGTCGGGGAGCTGTTTTTT; cdr3_aa: CASTTGEVGELFF
j_call: TRBJ1-3; clone_size: once; d_call: TRBD1; v_call: TRBV7-8; cdr3_nt: TGTGCCAGCAGCTTAATGAGGACAGGGGTTAAAGGAGCTGGAAACACCATATATTTT; cdr3_aa: CASSLMRTGVKGAGNTIYF
j_call: TRBJ1-1; clone_size: once; d_call: TRBD1; v_call: TRBV5-1; cdr3_nt: TGCGCCAGCAGCGCATGGGACAGGGGGCTCACTGAAGCTTTCTTT; cdr3_aa: CASSAWDRGLTEAFF
j_call: TRBJ2-5; clone_size: .; d_call: TRBD2; v_call: TRBV23-1; cdr3_nt: TGCGCCAGCAGTCAGGTAGCGGGGGGAAAGGAAGAGACCCAGTACTTC; cdr3_aa: CASSQVAGGKEETQYF
j_call: TRBJ2-1; clone_size: .; d_call: TRBD2; v_call: TRBV11-3; cdr3_nt: TGTGCCAGCAGCTTAGATTTTGGGGCGGGGGGATACAATGAGCAGTTCTTC; cdr3_aa: CASSLDFGAGGYNEQFF
j_call: TRBJ2-2; clone_size: .; d_call: TRBD1; v_call: TRBV4-1; cdr3_nt: TGCGCCACCGCCTCTATACAGGGGAATCCCGCGAACACCGGGGAGCTGTTTTTT; cdr3_aa: CATASIQGNPANTGELFF
j_call: TRBJ1-1; clone_size: .; d_call: .; v_call: TRBV7-2; cdr3_nt: TGTGCCAGCAGCAACGACAGAAACACTGAAGCTTTCTTT; cdr3_aa: CASSNDRNTEAFF
j_call: TRBJ1-1; clone_size: .; d_call: TRBD1; v_call: TRBV13; cdr3_nt: TGTGCCAGCAGCGACAGGGGTGTGGGGAACACTGAAGCTTTCTTT; cdr3_aa: CASSDRGVGNTEAFF
j_call: TRBJ2-3; clone_size: .; d_call: TRBD1; v_call: TRBV30; cdr3_nt: TGTGCCTGGAGTCCGGGACAGGGGACAAATACGCAGTATTTT; cdr3_aa: CAWSPGQGTNTQYF
j_call: TRBJ2-5; clone_size: .; d_call: TRBD2; v_call: TRBV11-2; cdr3_nt: TGTGCCAGCAGCCACCAACCTAGCGGGGGAGGTCATCTCTCCACCCAGTACTTC; cdr3_aa: CASSHQPSGGGHLSTQYF
j_call: TRBJ1-1; clone_size: .; d_call: .; v_call: TRBV24-1; cdr3_nt: TGTGCCACCAGCGCCAGGGCAGTTATTACCACTGAAGCTTTCTTT; cdr3_aa: CATSARAVITTEAFF
j_call: TRBJ2-1; clone_size: .; d_call: TRBD2; v_call: TRBV5-6; cdr3_nt: TGTGCCAGCAGCTTGGTTGTAGCGGGGGGGCCTGGCAATGAGCAGTTCTTC; cdr3_aa: CASSLVVAGGPGNEQFF
j_call: TRBJ2-3; clone_size: .; d_call: TRBD2; v_call: TRBV3-1/TRBV3-2; cdr3_nt: TGTGCCAGCAGCCAGCGGGGGGTCACAGATACGCAGTATTTT; cdr3_aa: CASSQRGVTDTQYF
j_call: TRBJ1-2; clone_size: .; d_call: .; v_call: TRBV4-1; cdr3_nt: TGCGCCAGCAGTCAAAGCGGCACCCGAACGGGCGGTAACTATGGCTACACCTTC; cdr3_aa: CASSQSGTRTGGNYGYTF
j_call: TRBJ2-5; clone_size: .; d_call: .; v_call: TRBV2; cdr3_nt: TGTGCCAGCAGTGTGGAGGGAGTGGTGACCCAGTACTTC; cdr3_aa: CASSVEGVVTQYF
j_call: TRBJ1-1; clone_size: .; d_call: .; v_call: TRBV9; cdr3_nt: TGTGCCAGCAGCGTAGCGTCCAGTCGGGACACTGAAGCTTTCTTT; cdr3_aa: CASSVASSRDTEAFF
j_call: TRBJ1-1; clone_size: few; d_call: .; v_call: TRBV9; cdr3_nt: TGTGCCAGCAGCGTAGGATCAGGTTGGGACACTGAAGCTTTCTTT; cdr3_aa: CASSVGSGWDTEAFF
j_call: TRBJ2-1; clone_size: once; d_call: .; v_call: TRBV5-1; cdr3_nt: TGCGCCAGCAGCGTCGGCGGGGGCGCCTACAATGAGCAGTTCTTC; cdr3_aa: CASSVGGGAYNEQFF
j_call: TRBJ2-3; clone_size: .; d_call: .; v_call: TRBV10-2; cdr3_nt: TGCGCCAGCAGTGGTAGGGGGTGGGATACGCAGTATTTT; cdr3_aa: CASSGRGWDTQYF
j_call: TRBJ2-1; clone_size: .; d_call: .; v_call: TRBV5-6; cdr3_nt: TGTGCCAGCAGCGTACCATTGACAGGCCAAGTTGAGCAGTTCTTC; cdr3_aa: CASSVPLTGQVEQFF
j_call: TRBJ2-7; clone_size: once; d_call: .; v_call: TRBV19; cdr3_nt: TGTGCCTCCAACGCGGGACCGATAATTCTTCAGCAGTACTTC; cdr3_aa: CASNAGPIILQQYF
j_call: TRBJ1-2; clone_size: .; d_call: TRBD1; v_call: TRBV10-3; cdr3_nt: TGTGCCATCAGTGCGGGACAGGGAGTCGGCTACACCTTC; cdr3_aa: CAISAGQGVGYTF
j_call: TRBJ1-4; clone_size: .; d_call: TRBD1; v_call: TRBV12-5; cdr3_nt: TGTGCTAGTGGTTTGGTATCCTTCGGGACAGCCGAAAAACTGTTTTTT; cdr3_aa: CASGLVSFGTAEKLFF
j_call: TRBJ1-5; clone_size: .; d_call: .; v_call: TRBV6-5; cdr3_nt: TGTGCCAGCAGTTACTCGAGGAGGGGCCCCAATCAGCCCCAGCATTTT; cdr3_aa: CASSYSRRGPNQPQHF
j_call: TRBJ1-1; clone_size: .; d_call: .; v_call: TRBV30; cdr3_nt: TGTGCCTGGAGTGATACGGAGTGGGCTTTCTTT; cdr3_aa: CAWSDTEWAFF
j_call: TRBJ2-7; clone_size: .; d_call: .; v_call: TRBV6-5; cdr3_nt: TGTGCCAGCAGGGGCCCCCCTTTCGAGCAGTACTTC; cdr3_aa: CASRGPPFEQYF
j_call: TRBJ1-2; clone_size: .; d_call: .; v_call: TRBV2; cdr3_nt: TGTGCCAGCAAGGATTTGGGCCGGTTGAATGGCTACACCTTC; cdr3_aa: CASKDLGRLNGYTF
j_call: TRBJ2-3; clone_size: .; d_call: .; v_call: TRBV9; cdr3_nt: TGTGCCAGCAGCGCCCAGGGGTGGAGCACAGATACGCAGTATTTT; cdr3_aa: CASSAQGWSTDTQYF